Sequencing of this T cell receptor (beta chain) was carried out in a study of vaccination and CD4 T cells after COVID-19. Turning to the study itself: All convalescent patients were nasal swab PCR positive for SARS-CoV-2; nine had mild and one severe disease. Overlapping SARS-CoV-2, HCoV-NL63, HCoV-OC43 and HCoV-229E spike peptides stimulated the cells. General study findings and limits: Looking at convalescent patients, 304 of their 307 vaccine-specific clones were spike mono-reactive.

In regard to this clonotype: Its antigen is currently unknown.

Oncomine TCR Beta short-read sequencing was applied to DNA from cultured CD4+ T cells. Genomic DNA was taken out of cultured CD4+ T cells by extraction. TCRdb ran MiXCR on the PCR reads and lists one entry per CDR3 protein. The sample consists of about 15,000 distinct CDR3 sequences, 50% to 65% of them appearing once. From germline, CDR1 is LNHNV and CDR2 YYDKDF (reference sequence). The CDR3 runs to 14 residues. Between the trimmed V and J ends, which lost 1 base and 4 bases, there was a span of 9 bases. Specified treatment: approximately 9-day PBMC culture with coronavirus spike peptide pools or control peptides (ViraFEST assay).

The receptor comes from a human donor who had recovered from COVID-19. The chain uses TRBV15 and TRBJ2-3; the D is unclear. This material consisted of CD4+ T cells from blood, cultured in vitro, taken before SARS-CoV-2 vaccination. The CDR3 is CATSRGDYPDTQYF. In DNA form, the CDR3 reads TGTGCCACCAGCAGAGGGGATTACCCAGATACGCAGTATTTT.